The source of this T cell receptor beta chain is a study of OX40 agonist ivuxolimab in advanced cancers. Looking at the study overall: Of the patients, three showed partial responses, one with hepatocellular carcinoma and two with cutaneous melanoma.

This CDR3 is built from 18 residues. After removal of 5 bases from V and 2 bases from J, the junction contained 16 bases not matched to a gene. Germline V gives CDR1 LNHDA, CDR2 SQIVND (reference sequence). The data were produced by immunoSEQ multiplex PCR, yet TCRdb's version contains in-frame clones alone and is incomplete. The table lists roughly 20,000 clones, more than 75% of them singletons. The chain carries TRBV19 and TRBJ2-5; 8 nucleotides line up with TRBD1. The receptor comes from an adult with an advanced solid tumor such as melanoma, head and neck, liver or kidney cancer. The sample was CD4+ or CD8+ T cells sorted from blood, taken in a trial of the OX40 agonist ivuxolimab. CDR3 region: CASSPHAFRDRRQETQYF. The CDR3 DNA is TGTGCCAGTAGTCCTCACGCCTTCCGGGACAGGCGACAAGAGACCCAGTACTTC.